The rows below give T cell receptor beta chains drawn from one sample of a study of CD8+CD57+ T cells in acquired aplastic anemia. Each CDR3 protein is one row after TCRdb ran MiXCR on the reads. The sample has 150,000 to 200,000 distinct CDR3 sequences, less than 60% seen once. The sample comprised sorted CD4+, CD8+, or CD8+CD57+ T cells (not recorded which) from PBMCs. All receptors derive from a human donor with aplastic anemia. Both conserved end residues are part of each CDR3. A D gene is named only where the DNA matches it firmly. Some rows mark clone size as missing; the rest say once, few, many or name a class of expanded clone.

once	.	TRBV19	TRBJ2-7	CASSSPVLSYVQYF	TGTGCCAGCAGCTCCCCGGTACTATCCTACGTGCAGTACTTC
many	.	TRBV7-2	TRBJ1-5	CASSLEENQPQHF	TGTGCCAGCAGCTTAGAGGAGAATCAGCCCCAGCATTTT
few	TRBD1	TRBV6-1	TRBJ2-3	CASSRTGGGTDTQYF	TGTGCCAGCAGTCGTACAGGGGGCGGCACAGATACGCAGTATTTT
.	.	TRBV29-1	TRBJ1-1	CSARRNPQGSTEAFF	TGCAGCGCCCGCCGTAATCCCCAGGGGAGCACTGAAGCTTTCTTT
few	TRBD1	TRBV2	TRBJ2-3	CASSESVTGGDTQYF	TGTGCCAGCAGTGAAAGTGTGACAGGGGGAGATACGCAGTATTTT
.	.	TRBV10-3	TRBJ1-2	CAISWSAADGYTF	TGTGCCATCAGTTGGTCGGCCGCGGATGGCTACACCTTC
many	.	TRBV2	TRBJ1-1	CASETLEENTEAFF	TGTGCCAGCGAGACGTTGGAGGAAAACACTGAAGCTTTCTTT
.	TRBD2	TRBV20-1	TRBJ2-5	CSARGLSGGAKETQYF	TGCAGTGCTAGAGGCCTTAGCGGGGGGGCCAAAGAGACCCAGTACTTC
.	.	TRBV12-3/TRBV12-4	TRBJ2-1	CASSFRGEQLF	TGTGCCAGCAGTTTTAGAGGCGAGCAGCTCTTC
.	.	TRBV29-1	TRBJ2-5	CGAHRKWGETQYF	TGCGGCGCCCATAGGAAGTGGGGAGAGACCCAGTACTTC
many	.	TRBV5-5	TRBJ2-2	CASSLGQGIGELFF	TGTGCCAGCAGCTTGGGTCAGGGAATCGGGGAGCTGTTTTTT
few	TRBD2	TRBV5-1	TRBJ2-2	CASSLITQRTSGINTGELFF	TGCGCCAGCAGCCTTATTACTCAGAGGACTAGCGGGATAAACACCGGGGAGCTGTTTTTT
once	.	TRBV2	TRBJ1-3	CASASGGTSGNTIYF	TGTGCCAGCGCCTCGGGGGGCACATCTGGAAACACCATATATTTT
many	.	TRBV14	TRBJ1-4	CASSPTGRSEKLFF	TGTGCCAGCAGCCCCACGGGACGATCTGAAAAACTGTTTTTT
.	TRBD2	TRBV12-3/TRBV12-4	TRBJ2-5	CASRGGTSGRGARGTQYF	TGTGCCAGCAGGGGCGGGACTAGCGGGAGGGGGGCCAGAGGGACCCAGTACTTC
many	.	TRBV4-3	TRBJ1-4	CASSQVGGEKLFF	TGCGCCAGCAGCCAAGTCGGGGGGGAAAAACTGTTTTTT
medium-sized	TRBD1	TRBV24-1	TRBJ1-5	CATSDRQGGSNQPQHF	TGTGCCACCAGTGATCGACAGGGTGGGAGCAATCAGCCCCAGCATTTT
once	TRBD2	TRBV7-8	TRBJ2-7	CASSDPGTSGIWNEQYF	TGTGCCAGCAGCGACCCCGGGACTAGCGGGATCTGGAACGAGCAGTACTTC
many	.	TRBV12-3/TRBV12-4	TRBJ2-3	CASSRDGTSTDTQYF	TGTGCCAGCAGTAGAGACGGAACTAGCACAGATACGCAGTATTTT
.	.	TRBV15	TRBJ2-1	CATSRGGEYNEQFF	TGTGCCACCAGCAGAGGGGGGGAGTACAATGAGCAGTTCTTC
.	TRBD2	TRBV7-3	TRBJ2-5	CASGRREGETQYF	TGTGCCAGCGGCAGGCGGGAGGGAGAGACCCAGTACTTC
.	.	TRBV25-1	TRBJ1-6	CASSLALGQGSPLHF	TGTGCCAGCAGCTTAGCCCTGGGGCAGGGGTCACCCCTCCACTTT
.	TRBD1	TRBV2	TRBJ1-6	CASSFGDRPNSPLHF	TGTGCCAGCAGTTTTGGGGACAGGCCTAATTCACCCCTCCACTTT
.	TRBD1	TRBV7-9	TRBJ1-2	CASSPGDRASGGYTF	TGTGCCAGCAGCCCAGGGGACAGGGCTTCGGGGGGCTACACCTTC
.	TRBD1	TRBV10-3	TRBJ1-1	CAISESLGQGAFF	TGTGCCATCAGTGAGTCGCTGGGACAGGGGGCTTTCTTT
many	.	TRBV7-9	TRBJ2-7	CASSQSRGGVSYEQYF	TGTGCCAGCAGCCAAAGCAGGGGAGGGGTATCCTACGAGCAGTACTTC
many	.	TRBV9	TRBJ1-3	CASSAVSGNTIYF	TGTGCCAGCAGCGCCGTCTCTGGAAACACCATATATTTT
.	.	TRBV24-1	TRBJ2-1	CATSDLQSSNEQFF	TGTGCCACCAGTGATTTACAGTCGAGCAATGAGCAGTTCTTC
.	.	TRBV7-2	TRBJ1-5	CASSQNQETQHF	TGTGCCAGCAGCCAGAACCAAGAGACCCAGCATTTT
many	TRBD1	TRBV24-1	TRBJ2-1	CATSAQTGGEQFF	TGTGCCACCAGTGCTCAAACAGGGGGTGAGCAGTTCTTC
many	.	TRBV7-3	TRBJ2-3	CASSLTHDTQYF	TGTGCCAGCAGCTTAACTCACGATACGCAGTATTTT
many	.	TRBV7-2	TRBJ1-4	CASSFRVGEKLFF	TGTGCCAGCAGCTTCAGGGTCGGGGAAAAACTGTTTTTT
.	TRBD1	TRBV5-1	TRBJ2-7	CASSLDGTGAYEQYF	TGCGCCAGCAGCTTGGACGGGACAGGGGCCTACGAGCAGTACTTC
few	.	TRBV24-1	TRBJ2-1	CATSDMGTIDNEQFF	TGTGCCACCAGTGATATGGGGACAATAGACAATGAGCAGTTCTTC
.	.	TRBV10-3	TRBJ2-1	CAISMGMHVEQFF	TGTGCCATCAGTATGGGGATGCACGTTGAGCAGTTCTTC
.	.	TRBV10-2	TRBJ1-5	CASSESAENQPQHF	TGCGCCAGCAGTGAATCCGCTGAAAATCAGCCCCAGCATTTT
many	.	TRBV5-1	TRBJ1-3	CASSLMSPSGNTIYF	TGCGCCAGCAGCTTGATGAGTCCCTCTGGAAACACCATATATTTT
.	.	TRBV15	TRBJ2-3	CATSRLGQGGTDTQYF	TGTGCCACCAGCAGACTAGGACAGGGAGGGACAGATACGCAGTATTTT
many	.	TRBV7-9	TRBJ1-1	CASSLGAGDTEAFF	TGTGCCAGCAGCTTAGGAGCAGGCGACACTGAAGCTTTCTTT
few	.	TRBV11-1	TRBJ2-1	CASSVSGSYNEQFF	TGTGCCAGCAGCGTCAGTGGCTCCTACAATGAGCAGTTCTTC
.	.	TRBV2	TRBJ1-1	CASSRDRGAFF	TGTGCCAGCAGCCGGGACCGTGGGGCTTTCTTT
few	TRBD1	TRBV29-1	TRBJ2-1	CSVGGSGTGPLNEQFF	TGCAGCGTTGGCGGGTCGGGGACAGGACCACTCAATGAGCAGTTCTTC
few	.	TRBV10-3	TRBJ2-2	CAISDPGAGGELFF	TGTGCCATCAGTGACCCGGGGGCCGGCGGGGAGCTGTTTTTT
many	.	TRBV4-3	TRBJ1-2	CASSLGSNYGYTF	TGCGCCAGCAGCCTCGGCAGCAACTATGGCTACACCTTC
few	TRBD1	TRBV6-1	TRBJ2-5	CASSRTGPWLETQYF	TGTGCCAGCAGTAGGACAGGCCCTTGGTTAGAGACCCAGTACTTC
.	.	TRBV7-9	TRBJ2-5	CASSSIQETQYF	TGTGCCAGCAGCTCCATCCAAGAGACCCAGTACTTC
.	TRBD1	TRBV7-3	TRBJ2-5	CASSLTGQGVRETQYF	TGTGCCAGCAGCTTAACCGGACAGGGGGTACGGGAGACCCAGTACTTC
.	.	TRBV12-3/TRBV12-4	TRBJ1-1	CASTRSAGESEAFF	TGTGCCAGCACCCGATCTGCAGGGGAGTCTGAAGCTTTCTTT
many	.	TRBV5-1	TRBJ1-2	CASSSGVYGYTF	TGCGCCAGCAGCTCCGGGGTTTATGGCTACACCTTC
.	TRBD2	TRBV29-1	TRBJ2-5	CSVGAGETQYF	TGCAGCGTTGGAGCGGGGGAGACCCAGTACTTC
many	TRBD2	TRBV4-3	TRBJ2-3	CASSQDSGSNTQYF	TGCGCCAGCAGCCAAGATAGCGGGAGCAATACGCAGTATTTT
few	.	TRBV5-4	TRBJ1-2	CAGSLSREGYGYTF	TGTGCCGGCAGCCTCTCACGGGAGGGCTATGGCTACACCTTC
many	TRBD1	TRBV29-1	TRBJ2-2	CSVDRTGGTGELFF	TGCAGCGTTGACCGGACAGGGGGCACCGGGGAGCTGTTTTTT
.	TRBD2	TRBV12-3/TRBV12-4	TRBJ2-4	CASRLAGAKTIQYF	TGTGCCAGCAGACTAGCGGGAGCCAAAACCATTCAGTACTTC
.	.	TRBV6-5	TRBJ2-2	CASSYGAGSTGELLF	TGTGCCAGCAGTTACGGGGCAGGATCTACCGGGGAGCTGTTGTTT
.	.	TRBV20-1	TRBJ2-1	CSARAGGDNNEQFF	TGCAGTGCTAGAGCAGGGGGGGATAACAATGAGCAGTTCTTC
many	.	TRBV6-5	TRBJ2-3	CASSYGGAPDTQYF	TGTGCCAGCAGTTACGGGGGGGCACCAGATACGCAGTATTTT